The entry below describes one T cell receptor (beta chain). Its antigen is not known. Per germline, CDR1 MNHEY and CDR2 SMNVEV (reference sequence). The J segment lost 4 bases and the V segment lost 5 bases, leaving 10 bases of the junction unmatched. This CDR3 has 15 residues. Clones were sequenced by immunoSEQ multiplex PCR, and TCRdb holds only the in-frame ones, with some missing. The sample shows about 50,000 clones, over 85% of them seen only once. This record belongs to a study of OX40 agonist ivuxolimab in advanced cancers. Looking at the study overall: Antecedent anti-PD-1, anti-PD-L1 or anti-CTLA-4 therapy was permissible, with about 40% having received some. Study findings and constraints: Clones of CD4+ and CD8+ blood T cells grew by week 6 at doses of 0.1 to 3.0 mg/kg.

The TCR originated in an adult with an advanced solid tumor such as melanoma, head and neck, liver or kidney cancer. Here the sequenced sample was CD4+ or CD8+ T cells sorted from blood, taken in a trial of the OX40 agonist ivuxolimab. V gene TRBV27 combines with J gene TRBJ2-7, with 8 bases identical to TRBD1. The CDR3 nucleotides read TGTGCCAGCAGTGTAACAGGGGGAGGACCATACGAGCAGTACTTC. It codes for CASSVTGGGPYEQYF.